Listed here is a single T cell receptor beta chain. CDR1 and CDR2 (germline): ENHRY, SYGVKD. Germline trimming cut 0 bases from V and 7 bases from J; bases unmatched to any gene: 8. This CDR3 is 17 amino acids long. As originally analysed: Cell counts per sample came from amplifying reference gene primers. Sequenced by immunoSEQ multiplex PCR; TCRdb stores in-frame clones only, minus some. V and J calls and clone size are given by that table; D and trimming were obtained from the DNA. The repertoire holds fewer than 150,000 clones, with about 90% as singletons. This entry is derived from a study of blood T cell repertoires in COVID-19. Study information: The study drew acute and convalescent COVID-19 samples from the United States, Italy and Spain. T cells, B-cell-depleted T cells, or PBMCs supplied cDNA or gDNA.

The TCR sequence derives from a man aged 45-65 years with active or convalescent COVID-19. The V gene is TRBV10-3, the J gene TRBJ1-6; TRBD1 agrees at 8 bases. Sequencing was performed on peripheral blood. The DNA for the CDR3 is TGTGCCATCAGTGAGTCCACACCGGGACAGGCAAATTCACCCCTCCACTTT. Residues: CAISESTPGQANSPLHF.